This T cell receptor (beta chain) was recorded in a study of shared clonotypes between healthy human individuals. The CDR3 is 13 residues long. The germline V and J ends were trimmed by 3 bases and 1 base, with 6 bases remaining between them. Germline CDR1 MRHNA, CDR2 SNTAGT. There were no recent acute infections or vaccinations among the donors, who were healthy HIV-negative adults. Study findings and constraints: Although depth was large, rarefaction showed that sequencing of the sorted subsets was incomplete. Sequencing depth was expected to influence donor clonotype sharing. Sample collection involved blood only; tissue repertoires are likely different.

With respect to this clone: Antigen specificity is unknown.

Some clones are missing from TCRdb's copy, which holds only in-frame ones; the method was immunoSEQ multiplex PCR. The sample yields over a million clones, approximately 80% seen once. The specimen was memory CD4+ T cells from PBMCs. Subset here: CD45RA-negative fraction. This receptor was taken from a man in his late teens or twenties in good health. Some clones in this sample may be carry-over from other donors' samples. The chain couples TRBV6-4 to TRBJ1-1; D unresolved. The CDR3 DNA reads as TGTGCCAGCAGTGAGCGGGAGAACACTGAAGCTTTCTTT. This codes for CASSERENTEAFF.